Each of the 29 T cell receptor beta chains below was sequenced from the same sample in a study of blood T cell repertoires in COVID-19. Libraries were prepared by immunoSEQ multiplex PCR; TCRdb keeps only in-frame clonotypes and omits some of them. The table shows 100,000 to 150,000 clones, with 88% occurring only once. The sequenced material came from peripheral blood. These receptors originate from a human donor in a cohort sampled during active COVID-19.

The V and J genes are TRBV4-2 and TRBJ2-5; D gene uncertain. From germline, CDR1 is LGHNA and CDR2 YNFKEQ. The germline V and J ends were trimmed by 0 bases and 2 bases, with 10 bases remaining between them. The CDR3 loop spans 15 amino acids. CDR3 sequence reads: CASSQDRGTQETQYF. CDR3 DNA: TGTGCCAGCAGCCAAGATCGAGGAACACAAGAGACCCAGTACTTC.

The CDR3 is CASIRGDEQFF. CDR3 nucleotide sequence: TGTGCCAGCATCAGGGGCGATGAGCAGTTCTTC. This rearrangement joins TRBV5-6 to TRBJ2-1, with D perhaps TRBD1 (6 bases). The CDR3 consists of 11 residues. The V end was cut by 6 bases, the J end by 8 bases, with 9 bases between. Germline V gene data show CDR1 as SGHDT and CDR2 as YYEEEE.

The rearrangement uses TRBV5-6 and TRBJ1-3; D gene ambiguous. The V and J ends lost 7 bases and 0 bases respectively, with 11 bases between them. Germline V CDR1 and CDR2: SGHDT, YYEEEE. CDR3 length: 14 residues. CDR3 sequence: CASDLGLSGNTIYF. In DNA form, the CDR3 reads TGTGCCAGCGACCTTGGACTCTCTGGAAACACCATATATTTT.

The rearrangement joins TRBV5-8 to TRBJ2-7; 7 bases match TRBD1. The CDR3 length is 14 residues. Germline CDR1 and CDR2: SGHTS and YDEGEE. Unmatched junction bases numbered 2, after V lost 0 bases and J lost 2 bases. Here the CDR3 DNA reads TGTGCCAGCAGCTTGGAGACAGGGACCTACGAGCAGTACTTC. Translated, it gives CASSLETGTYEQYF.

The J gene is TRBJ2-1, the V gene TRBV12-3 or TRBV12-4, with a possible D match to TRBD1 (6 bases). The V end was cut by 6 bases, the J end by 8 bases, with 14 bases between. This CDR3 spans 13 amino acids. The CDR3 here is CASRKDRGHEQFF. The CDR3 nucleotides are TGTGCCAGCAGAAAGGACAGAGGGCATGAGCAGTTCTTC.

The chain has TRBV5-1 and TRBJ2-1; 7 bases match TRBD1. Germline V gene sequence: CDR1 SGHRS, CDR2 YFSETQ. Unmatched junction bases numbered 5, after V lost 6 bases and J lost 5 bases. CDR3 size: 13 residues. CDR3 DNA: TGCGCCAGCACGGACAGGAGAAACAATGAGCAGTTCTTC. This gives the protein CASTDRRNNEQFF.

The chain has TRBV2 and TRBJ1-2; D not resolved. CDR3 size: 16 residues. The ends were cut back, 3 bases at V and 0 bases at J, with 14 bases in the middle. Germline CDR1 reads SNHLY; CDR2 reads FYNNEI. CDR3 nucleotide sequence: TGTGCCAGCAGTGAGACCCCAGCGAGTTCTAACTATGGCTACACCTTC. Translating it yields CASSETPASSNYGYTF.

The V gene is TRBV12-3 or TRBV12-4, the J gene TRBJ2-1, with D possibly TRBD1 on 6 matching bases. V lost 5 bases and J 4 bases, leaving 9 bases between the germline ends. This CDR3 is built from 13 residues. CDR3 protein: CASSLQGYNEQFF. CDR3 DNA: TGTGCCAGCAGTCTACAGGGTTACAATGAGCAGTTCTTC.

The chain is built from TRBV2 and TRBJ2-5; 10 nucleotides align to TRBD1. V shed 6 bases, J shed 7 bases, and the junction held 11 bases outside the gene matches. This CDR3 spans 15 amino acids. Germline CDR1 SNHLY, CDR2 FYNNEI. In nucleotides, the CDR3 is TGTGCCAGCAGACCTGACAGGGGGCGCCTTGGGACCCAGTACTTC. Protein: CASRPDRGRLGTQYF.

By share, this clone ranks as medium-sized. The junction departs from the called germline gene at one end, perhaps through a read error. Other nucleotide sequences from this sample produce the same CDR3. The chain couples TRBV7-7 to TRBJ2-2; the match to TRBD2 covers 9 bases. CDR1 SSHAT and CDR2 FNYEAQ come from the germline V gene (reference sequence). The CDR3 spans 16 residues. The CDR3 loop reads CASSETGTSITGELFF. The CDR3 region has the DNA TGTGCTAGCAGCGAAACCGGGACTAGCATAACCGGGGAGCTGTTTTTT.

The rearrangement links TRBV25-1 to TRBJ1-2; TRBD1 matches 7 bases. Germline-derived CDR1 and CDR2 are MGHDK and SYGVNS. Germline trimming cut 1 base from V and 4 bases from J; bases unmatched to any gene: 3. The CDR3 spans 14 residues. The CDR3 nucleotides are TGTGCCAGCAGTGAATCTGGGACAGCCTATGGCTACACCTTC. The encoded protein is CASSESGTAYGYTF.

This clone came up once. The chain combines TRBV7-2 with TRBJ2-3; D not resolved. The CDR3 has 12 amino acids. In germline, CDR1 is SGHTA, CDR2 FQGNSA. The V gene lost 2 bases and the J gene lost 6 bases, with 6 bases spanning the gap. CDR3 DNA sequence: TGTGCCAGCAGCTTAAGGCGGGATACGCAGTATTTT. Translated, it gives CASSLRRDTQYF.

The chain recombines TRBV27 with TRBJ2-1, with D maybe TRBD2 (5 bases). Per the germline V gene, CDR1 is MNHEY and CDR2 is SMNVEV (reference sequence). This CDR3 region has 13 residues. V lost 3 bases, J lost 6 bases, and 9 bases lay in between. The CDR3 loop is CASSFGLLNEQFF. CDR3 coding DNA: TGTGCCAGCAGTTTCGGACTCCTCAATGAGCAGTTCTTC.

This sequence joins TRBV25-1 and TRBJ1-2; 7 bases align to TRBD1. Trimming at V came to 4 bases and at J to 4 bases, leaving 9 bases not matched to a gene. CDR3 length equals 15 residues. Germline V gene data show CDR1 as MGHDK and CDR2 as SYGVNS. The CDR3 DNA sequence: TGTGCCAGCAGTGTGGAGACAGGGTCGTTCTATGGCTACACCTTC. Its protein product is CASSVETGSFYGYTF.

The chain links TRBV11-2 to TRBJ2-6; TRBD1 aligns across 7 bases. V gave up 6 bases and J gave up 0 bases; unmatched junction bases: 5. The germline V gene has CDR1 SGHAT and CDR2 FQNNGV. This CDR3 is built from 16 residues. In DNA, the CDR3 is TGTGCCAGCAGACACGACAGGGACTCTGGGGCCAACGTCCTGACTTTC. It encodes CASRHDRDSGANVLTF.

Regarding this clone: A read error may be the cause here, since a much bigger clone is one base away. The chain links TRBV12-3 or TRBV12-4 to TRBJ2-7; tentative D call: TRBD2 (5 bases). This CDR3 has 12 amino acids. V was shortened by 7 bases and J by 4 bases, with 11 bases between the two germline ends. The CDR3 here is CASTPSGYEQYF. DNA of the CDR3: TGTGCCAGCACCCCCTCGGGGTACGAGCAGTACTTC.

This clone appeared a single time. The DNA of the CDR3 is TGTGCCAGCAGCACCAGACAGTCGGGGGGCTACGAGCAGTACTTC. This encodes CASSTRQSGGYEQYF. The rearrangement links TRBV7-9 to TRBJ2-7, with 7 bases identical to TRBD2. This CDR3 region has 15 residues. Trimming removed 5 bases from V and 3 bases from J; junction bases left unmatched: 10. Germline V gene data show CDR1 as SEHNR and CDR2 as FQNEAQ (reference sequence).

The chain couples TRBV28 to TRBJ1-5, with D uncertain. The CDR3 runs to 13 residues. Deletions cut 6 bases from V and 6 bases from J, with 12 bases between. Germline CDR1 and CDR2: MDHEN and SYDVKM. The CDR3 here is CASRPPGVQPQHF. The CDR3 DNA reads as TGTGCCAGCAGACCCCCCGGGGTTCAGCCCCAGCATTTT.

This chain's CDR3 is CASSYSGVGFYNEQFF. Written as DNA, the CDR3 is TGTGCCAGCAGCTATTCGGGGGTTGGGTTCTACAATGAGCAGTTCTTC. This rearrangement joins TRBV7-2 to TRBJ2-1, with D perhaps TRBD2 (6 bases). CDR1 and CDR2 (germline): SGHTA, FQGNSA. V was cut by 4 bases and J by 3 bases, with 16 bases left in between. The CDR3 is 16 amino acids. The variable domain in full, with the rest retrieved from reference TRBV7-2 and TRBJ2-1, is GAGVSQSPSNKVTEKGKDVELRCDPISGHTALYWYRQSLGQGLEFLIYFQGNSAPDKSGLPSDRFSAERTGGSVSTLTIQRTQQEDSAVYLCASSYSGVGFYNEQFFGPGTRLTVL.

CDR3 in amino acids: CASRRGTSQETQYF. The CDR3 coding sequence is TGTGCCAGTAGGCGTGGGACTTCTCAAGAGACCCAGTACTTC. The chain joins TRBV19 to TRBJ2-5; maybe TRBD2 (6 bases). V shed 6 bases and J shed 2 bases, with 13 bases lying between them. Germline V gives CDR1 LNHDA, CDR2 SQIVND (reference sequence). This CDR3 region has 14 residues.

This clone was found once. The chain combines TRBV18 with TRBJ1-2; D is undetermined. The V gene's germline CDR1 is KGHSH and CDR2 LQKENI. V was shortened by 3 bases and J by 8 bases, with 19 bases between the two germline ends. This CDR3 region has 15 residues. CDR3: CASSPRVNTPRGYTF. The CDR3 bases are TGTGCCAGCTCACCGCGGGTCAATACCCCACGGGGCTACACCTTC.

The gene calls are TRBV5-1 and TRBJ1-1; TRBD1 might be the D (5 bases). Trimming removed 4 bases at V and 0 bases at J, with 10 bases between. This CDR3 is built from 14 residues. Germline CDR1 SGHRS, CDR2 YFSETQ. CDR3: CASSGGTVNTEAFF. DNA for the CDR3: TGCGCCAGCAGCGGGGGGACGGTGAACACTGAAGCTTTCTTT.

This clone has just a few counts. CDR3 in amino acids: CASPRGDSKNIQYF. The CDR3 bases are TGTGCCAGCCCCCGTGGGGACTCCAAAAACATTCAGTACTTC. The rearrangement uses TRBV7-6 and TRBJ2-4; D possibly corresponds to TRBD2 (6 bases). The V and J ends lost 8 bases and 2 bases respectively, with 13 bases between them. Germline V CDR1 and CDR2: SGHVS, FNYEAQ. The CDR3 has 14 amino acids.

The chain links TRBV25-1 to TRBJ2-6; 7 bases line up with TRBD1. CDR3 length equals 16 residues. The V and J ends lost 1 base and 2 bases, in that order; junction bases with no gene match: 2. Germline CDR1 MGHDK, CDR2 SYGVNS. CDR3 DNA sequence: TGTGCCAGCAGTGAATGGGGGACAGCTGGGGCCAACGTCCTGACTTTC. It translates to CASSEWGTAGANVLTF.

The DNA for the CDR3 is TGTGCTAGTGGTTTGGCCCAGGGGACCTATGGCTACACCTTC. This codes for CASGLAQGTYGYTF. V usage is TRBV12-5 and J usage is TRBJ1-2; TRBD1 might be the D (6 bases). CDR3 length: 14 amino acids. V gave up 1 base and J gave up 4 bases, with 10 bases separating them. CDR1 and CDR2 from the germline V gene are LGHNT and FRNRAP.

In its sample, this clone was seen a few times. The chain couples TRBV19 to TRBJ1-2, with TRBD1 matching over 8 bases. The CDR3 loop spans 15 amino acids. J lost 4 bases, V lost 8 bases, and 12 bases had no gene match. The germline gives CDR1 LNHDA, CDR2 SQIVND (reference sequence). CDR3 nucleotide sequence: TGTGCCAGTCTCTTATCATCAGACAGGGGCTATGGCTACACCTTC. Amino acid sequence: CASLLSSDRGYGYTF.

The chain uses TRBV3-1 (or the pseudogene TRBV3-2) and TRBJ1-1; TRBD1 is a possible D gene (6 bases). The CDR3 spans 14 residues. Trimming stripped 3 bases from V and 4 bases from J, with 12 bases between. Germline CDR1 is LGHDT and CDR2 is YNNKEL (reference sequence). Written as DNA, the CDR3 is TGTGCCAGCAGCCACTTGGACAGTTCCACTGAAGCTTTCTTT. This gives the protein CASSHLDSSTEAFF.

V and J are TRBV3-1 (or the pseudogene TRBV3-2) and TRBJ2-3; TRBD2 matches 8 bases. This CDR3 spans 15 amino acids. The V and J ends lost 4 bases and 5 bases, in that order; junction bases with no gene match: 8. Germline V gene data show CDR1 as LGHDT and CDR2 as YNNKEL (reference sequence). The CDR3 here is CASSPGGAREDTQYF. CDR3 DNA sequence: TGTGCCAGCAGCCCCGGGGGGGCCAGGGAAGATACGCAGTATTTT.

This chain's CDR3 is CASSEGQSSYEQYF. The CDR3 DNA sequence: TGTGCCAGCAGTGAAGGACAGAGCTCCTACGAGCAGTACTTC. The rearrangement joins TRBV6-1 to TRBJ2-7, with D tentatively TRBD1 (5 bases). Germline assignment: CDR1 MNHNS and CDR2 SASEGT. CDR3 length: 14 residues. V lost 1 base and J lost 0, with 7 bases in between.